This T cell receptor beta chain was identified during a study of circulating and synovial CD4+ cells in juvenile arthritis. Study results and limitations: Circulating pathogenic-like lymphocytes shared a substantially higher fraction of CDR3 sequences with synovium than bulk blood.

Regarding this clone: What it binds is unknown.

Sequenced by immunoSEQ multiplex PCR; TCRdb stores in-frame clones only, minus some. The data show roughly 33,000 clones, with roughly 96% seen just once and 0.16% held by the top ten. V shed 5 bases and J shed 0 bases, with 8 bases lying between them. Germline V gene data show CDR1 as SEHNR and CDR2 as FQNEAQ (reference sequence). The CDR3 runs to 13 residues. This receptor was obtained from a human donor with juvenile idiopathic arthritis. The chain carries TRBV7-9 and TRBJ2-7; D possibly corresponds to TRBD2 (6 bases). The sequenced sample was CD4+ T cells from blood. The DNA for the CDR3 is TGTGCCAGCAGCGCGACTAGCTCCTACGAGCAGTACTTC. Protein sequence: CASSATSSYEQYF.